This T cell receptor (beta chain) was found in a study of CD8 T cells in Susac syndrome. Random hexamers primed reverse transcription of roughly 0.45 to 1 ug RNA. TCRdb ran MiXCR on the immunoSEQ multiplex PCR reads and lists one entry per CDR3 protein. In the table there are a few hundred thousand distinct CDR3 sequences, roughly 96% of which are singletons. With V trimmed by 2 bases and J by 7 bases, 14 bases remained unmatched. The CDR3 totals 17 residues. CDR1 is SEHNR and CDR2 is FQNEAQ in the germline V gene (reference sequence). The clonotype originates from a human donor with multiple sclerosis. Material for sequencing was CD4+ T cells from PBMCs. The chain has TRBV7-9 and TRBJ2-7; 10 nucleotides align to TRBD2. In DNA form, the CDR3 reads TGTGCCAGCAGCTTATTCGGTGGACTAGCGGAGCCACGGGAGCAGTACTTC. This codes for CASSLFGGLAEPREQYF.